Listed below are T cell receptor beta chains from one sample, sequenced in a study of shared clonotypes between healthy human individuals. The repertoire was sequenced with immunoSEQ multiplex PCR; TCRdb's copy has only in-frame clones and lacks some. The sample records around 2.5 million clones, 90% to 95% being singletons. The sequencing sample was made of naive CD4+ T cells from PBMCs. All receptors come from a man younger than 35 in good health. Some clones in this sample may be carry-over from other donors' samples. The CDR3 runs from the conserved cysteine through the conserved F or W. The D gene is left open where the match is weak. Clone size is not always given. Where it is, it says once, few, many or a class for expanded clones.

v_gene	abundance	len	d_gene	j_gene	CDR3nt	CDR3aa
TRBV2	.	14	.	TRBJ1-2	TGTGCCAGCACCCTCGTGGGCCCCGAATATGGCTACACCTTC	CASTLVGPEYGYTF
TRBV2	.	16	.	TRBJ1-5	TGTGCCAGCAGCCAACAGGGCCCCTATAGCAATCAGCCCCAGCATTTT	CASSQQGPYSNQPQHF
TRBV6-6	.	15	TRBD1	TRBJ1-5	TGTGCCAGCAAGGGACAGGGTACGATAGGTCAGCCCCAGCATTTT	CASKGQGTIGQPQHF
TRBV7-2	.	15	.	TRBJ1-2	TGTGCCAGCAGCTCCGGACAGCCGACTAACTATGGCTACACCTTC	CASSSGQPTNYGYTF
TRBV27	.	15	.	TRBJ2-7	TGTGCCAGCAGTTTTGGCCTAGCTGGTGTCTACGAGCAGTACTTC	CASSFGLAGVYEQYF
TRBV12-1	.	13	.	TRBJ1-2	TGTGCCAGCAGCTTTGCCGGCTACTATGGCTACACCTTC	CASSFAGYYGYTF
TRBV28	.	12	.	TRBJ2-3	TGTGCCAGCAGGCCAACCACAGATACGCAGTATTTT	CASRPTTDTQYF
TRBV19	.	13	.	TRBJ1-1	TGTGCCAGTAGTAATCGCGGGAACACTGAAGCTTTCTTT	CASSNRGNTEAFF
TRBV28	.	19	TRBD1	TRBJ1-1	TGTGCCAGCAGGGCCGGGACAGGGGGCCATCGACGAATGAACACTGAAGCTTTCTTT	CASRAGTGGHRRMNTEAFF
TRBV5-1	.	15	.	TRBJ2-5	TGCGCCAGCACCGGGTCCCCCTCGTTGGGGGAGACCCAGTACTTC	CASTGSPSLGETQYF
TRBV5-3	.	16	.	TRBJ1-5	TGTGCCAGAAGCTTGGGATGGGTCCGTAGCAATCAGCCCCAGCATTTT	CARSLGWVRSNQPQHF
TRBV18	.	15	.	TRBJ2-5	TGTGCCAGCTCACCACAGCAGAGCAGCCAAGAGACCCAGTACTTC	CASSPQQSSQETQYF
TRBV28	.	13	.	TRBJ2-5	TGTGCCAGTACAAACAGCCATCAAGAGACCCAGTACTTC	CASTNSHQETQYF
TRBV9	.	16	.	TRBJ2-5	TGTGCCAGCAGCGTAGACCACCTACGGGGCGGGGAGACCCAGTACTTC	CASSVDHLRGGETQYF
TRBV11-2	once	16	.	TRBJ2-7	TGTGCCAGCAGATACGTAGGACCAGGGGCCTCCTACGAGCAGTACTTC	CASRYVGPGASYEQYF
TRBV5-8	.	16	.	TRBJ2-1	TGTGCCAGCAGCTTGGGGCATACAAGCTCCTACAATGAGCAGTTCTTC	CASSLGHTSSYNEQFF
TRBV10-3	.	15	TRBD2	TRBJ2-5	TGTGCCATCATGGAGAGCGGGAGGCCATGGGAGACCCAGTACTTC	CAIMESGRPWETQYF
TRBV30	.	13	.	TRBJ2-7	TGTGCCTGGACCAAAACCCGGGTCTACGAGCAGTACTTC	CAWTKTRVYEQYF
TRBV19	.	21	TRBD2	TRBJ2-4	TGTGCCAGTAGTATCTGGCATCGGGGACTAGCGGGAATAACGGCCAAAAACATTCAGTACTTC	CASSIWHRGLAGITAKNIQYF
TRBV5-1	.	15	TRBD2	TRBJ2-5	TGCGCCAGCAGCCTGACTAGCGGGAGTCGGGAGACCCAGTACTTC	CASSLTSGSRETQYF
TRBV11-2	.	13	.	TRBJ1-1	TGTGCCAGCAGCTCATGGGGAGTCCCTGAAGCTTTCTTT	CASSSWGVPEAFF
TRBV18	.	14	.	TRBJ1-6	TGTGCCAGCTCAACGTTAGGGGGTAAATCACCCCTCCACTTT	CASSTLGGKSPLHF
TRBV9	.	15	TRBD2	TRBJ2-3	TGTGCCAGCAGCGCCAGGACTAGTGGCACAGATACGCAGTATTTT	CASSARTSGTDTQYF
TRBV5-4	.	17	.	TRBJ2-1	TGTGCCAGCAGCTTGGACGTAGACAGCCCTACCCTTCATGAGCAGTTCTTC	CASSLDVDSPTLHEQFF
TRBV2	once	13	TRBD2	TRBJ2-7	TGTGCCAGTAATGCGGGAGCAGTCTCAGAGCAGTACTTC	CASNAGAVSEQYF